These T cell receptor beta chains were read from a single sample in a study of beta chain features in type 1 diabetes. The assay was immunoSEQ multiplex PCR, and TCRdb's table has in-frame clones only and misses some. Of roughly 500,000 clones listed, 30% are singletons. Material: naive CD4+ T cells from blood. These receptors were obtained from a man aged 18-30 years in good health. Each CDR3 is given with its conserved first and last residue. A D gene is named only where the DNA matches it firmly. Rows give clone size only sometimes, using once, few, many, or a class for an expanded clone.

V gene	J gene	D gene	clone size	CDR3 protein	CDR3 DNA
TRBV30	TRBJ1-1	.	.	CAWSVQRKAEAFF	TGTGCCTGGAGTGTACAGAGGAAAGCTGAAGCTTTCTTT
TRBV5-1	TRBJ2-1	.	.	CASTRSSSYNEQFF	TGCGCCAGCACCAGAAGTAGCTCCTACAATGAGCAGTTCTTC
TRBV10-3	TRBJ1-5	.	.	CAISDKGGNQPQHF	TGTGCCATCAGTGATAAAGGGGGGAATCAGCCCCAGCATTTT
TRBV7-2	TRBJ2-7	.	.	CASSKNRGLVYEQYF	TGTGCCAGCAGTAAAAATCGGGGCCTCGTCTACGAGCAGTACTTC
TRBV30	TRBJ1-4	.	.	CAWSVQGYEKLFF	TGTGCCTGGAGTGTACAGGGCTATGAAAAACTGTTTTTT
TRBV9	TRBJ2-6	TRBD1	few	CASSASDRALSGANVLTF	TGTGCCAGCAGCGCTTCAGACAGGGCGCTCTCTGGGGCCAACGTCCTGACTTTC
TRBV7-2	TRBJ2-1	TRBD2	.	CASSRTSVEQFF	TGTGCCAGCAGCCGCACTAGCGTCGAGCAGTTCTTC
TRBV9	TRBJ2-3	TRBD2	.	CASSVGGRADTQYF	TGTGCCAGCAGCGTAGGCGGGAGGGCAGATACGCAGTATTTT
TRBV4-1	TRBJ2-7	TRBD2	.	CASSHPQGTSAYEQYF	TGCGCCAGCAGCCACCCGCAAGGGACTAGCGCCTACGAGCAGTACTTC
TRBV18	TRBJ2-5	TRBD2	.	CASSPWTSGSGETQYF	TGTGCCAGCTCACCTTGGACTAGCGGGAGTGGGGAGACCCAGTACTTC
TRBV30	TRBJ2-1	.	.	CAWTGYNEQFF	TGTGCCTGGACAGGATACAATGAGCAGTTCTTC
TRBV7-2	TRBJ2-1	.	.	CASTFDRSSYNEQFF	TGTGCCAGCACCTTCGACAGGAGCTCCTACAATGAGCAGTTCTTC
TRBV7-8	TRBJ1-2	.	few	CASSLAQGGYGYTF	TGTGCCAGCAGCTTAGCTCAGGGAGGCTATGGCTACACCTTC